The 2 T cell receptor beta chains in this list originate from one sample, sequenced in a study of T cell repertoires in aging, cancer and after chemotherapy. Rearranged V-D-J TRB sequences were amplified with a mixed TRB-A/B primer pool. TCRdb reprocessed the multiplex PCR reads via MiXCR and lists one record per CDR3 protein. Among some 10,000 distinct CDR3 sequences listed, around 40% were seen once. TCR beta rearrangements were amplified from peripheral blood genomic DNA. The material sequenced was blood. All receptors derive from a human donor in good health.

This chain uses TRBV5-1 with TRBJ2-5; tentative D call: TRBD1 (6 bases). CDR1 is SGHRS and CDR2 is YFSETQ in the germline V gene. Deletions cut 3 bases from V and 2 bases from J, with 11 bases between. This CDR3 spans 14 amino acids. The CDR3 nucleotides are TGCGCCAGCAGCTCCCGACAGGTTCAAGAGACCCAGTACTTC. It encodes CASSSRQVQETQYF.

The V gene is TRBV6-1, the J gene TRBJ2-5; TRBD1 agrees at 7 bases. CDR1 is MNHNS, CDR2 SASEGT, per germline. Unmatched junction bases numbered 7, after V lost 7 bases and J lost 5 bases. This CDR3 is 13 amino acids long. This CDR3 reads CASTPTGLETQYF. CDR3 sequence (DNA): TGTGCCAGCACGCCGACAGGGTTGGAGACCCAGTACTTC.